The clone carrying this T cell receptor (beta chain) was recorded a few times. Losses at the gene ends were 6 bases for V and 2 bases for J; bases not matched to a gene: 5. Germline CDR1 and CDR2: MDHEN and SYDVKM. There are 14 residues in the CDR3. This record comes from a study of T cells after yellow fever vaccination. TCRdb called the 5' RACE reads again in MiXCR, with one record for every CDR3 protein. The repertoire consists of approximately 600,000 distinct CDR3 sequences, with 10% to 15% occurring once and the leading ten covering about 15%. The sample in question was PBMCs, obtained on the day of the yellow fever booster vaccination. V gene TRBV28 combines with J gene TRBJ2-7, with TRBD2 matching over 9 bases. The source of this sequence is a man aged 30-40 years who received the YFV17D yellow fever vaccine. This CDR3 is CASRQAGGTYEQYF. The CDR3 bases are TGTGCCAGCAGACAAGCGGGAGGAACCTACGAGCAGTACTTC.